The T cell receptor beta chain described here comes from a study of OX40 agonist ivuxolimab in advanced cancers. Study information: Ivuxolimab, an agonist antibody against OX40 (CD134), was given to patients. Partial responses were achieved by three patients: one hepatocellular carcinoma, two cutaneous melanoma. At 0.01 to 10 mg/kg, ivuxolimab was administered intravenously to patients every 2 weeks.

This table comes from immunoSEQ multiplex PCR, and its TCRdb copy is limited to in-frame clones, with some not included. The table shows fewer than 65,000 clones, with approximately 82% occurring only once. Turning to this clone: The antigen is undetermined.

Regarding the study as a whole: Clonal expansion among partial responders at 0.1-3.0 mg/kg ranked near the lowest.

The CDR3 is made up of 14 amino acids. Germline values: CDR1 MNHNY, CDR2 SVGAGI (reference sequence). V dropped 3 bases and J dropped 7 bases, with 16 bases sitting between them. The receptor comes from an adult with an advanced solid tumor such as melanoma, head and neck, liver or kidney cancer. The chain combines TRBV6-6 with TRBJ2-7; D may be TRBD1 (5 bases). Source: CD4+ or CD8+ T cells sorted from blood, taken in a trial of the OX40 agonist ivuxolimab. As DNA, the CDR3 is TGTGCCAGCAGTTATGCTAAGGGGATGGGTGAGCAGTACTTC. Translation: CASSYAKGMGEQYF.